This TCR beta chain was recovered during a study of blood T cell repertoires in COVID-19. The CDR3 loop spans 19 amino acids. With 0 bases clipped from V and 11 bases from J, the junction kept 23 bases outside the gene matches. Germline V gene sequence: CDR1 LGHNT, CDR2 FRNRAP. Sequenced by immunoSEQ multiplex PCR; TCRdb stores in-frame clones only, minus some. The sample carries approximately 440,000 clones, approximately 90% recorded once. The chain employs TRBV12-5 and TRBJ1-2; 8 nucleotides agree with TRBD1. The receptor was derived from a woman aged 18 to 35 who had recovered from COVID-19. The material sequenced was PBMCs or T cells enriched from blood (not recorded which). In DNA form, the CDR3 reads TGTGCTAGTGGTTTGGTACTAGGGACAGGCCCTCGGGAGAGCAAGAGGTACACCTTC. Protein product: CASGLVLGTGPRESKRYTF.